This TCR beta chain was found in a study of blood T cells in healthy people across ages. Germline V gene sequence: CDR1 DFQATT, CDR2 SNEGSKA (reference sequence). The CDR3 runs 21 residues. The V end lost 0 bases, the J end lost 0 bases, and 24 bases lay between the germline ends. The study recruited healthy Caucasian donors from Russia who were aged about 6 to 90. General study findings and limits: Diversity of TCR beta correlated strongly with naive T cell percentage. Compared with aged donors, long-lived donors showed fewer expanded clones, suggesting selection. A roughly linear age-dependent decrease characterized TCR beta diversity per million T cells.

The use of a sample-barcoded 5' primer and a J-beta primer mix characterized a second PCR of about 6 to 11 cycles. TCRdb itself ran the 5' RACE reads through MiXCR, one entry per CDR3 protein. The sample holds some 640,000 distinct CDR3 sequences, about 52% seen once. Regarding this clonotype: The antigen remains unidentified.

Source material: blood. This clonotype originated in a woman aged 60 to 75 in good health. J is TRBJ1-6 and V is TRBV20-1; TRBD1 might be the D (6 bases). In nucleotides, the CDR3 is TGCAGTGCTAGAGATCTTACGAGGATGGCGGCAGGGGCCTCCTATAATTCACCCCTCCACTTT. Encoded protein: CSARDLTRMAAGASYNSPLHF.